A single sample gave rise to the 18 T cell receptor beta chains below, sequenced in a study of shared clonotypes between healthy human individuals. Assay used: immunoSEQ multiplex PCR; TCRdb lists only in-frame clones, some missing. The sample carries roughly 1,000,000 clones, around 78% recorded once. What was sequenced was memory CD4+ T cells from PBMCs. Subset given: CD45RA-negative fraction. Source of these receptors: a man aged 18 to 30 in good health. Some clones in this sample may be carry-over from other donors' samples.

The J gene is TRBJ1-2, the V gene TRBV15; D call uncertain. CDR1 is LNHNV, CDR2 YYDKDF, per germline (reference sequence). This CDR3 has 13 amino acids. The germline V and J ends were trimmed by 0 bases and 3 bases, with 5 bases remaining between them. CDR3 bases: TGTGCCACCAGCAGAGAGCTTTACTATGGCTACACCTTC. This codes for CATSRELYYGYTF.

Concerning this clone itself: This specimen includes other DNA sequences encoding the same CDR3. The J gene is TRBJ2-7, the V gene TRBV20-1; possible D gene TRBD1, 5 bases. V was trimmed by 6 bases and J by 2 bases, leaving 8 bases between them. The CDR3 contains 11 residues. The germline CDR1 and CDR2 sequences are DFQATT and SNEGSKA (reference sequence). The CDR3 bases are TGCAGTGCGAAGGGGACCTACGAGCAGTACTTC. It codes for CSAKGTYEQYF.

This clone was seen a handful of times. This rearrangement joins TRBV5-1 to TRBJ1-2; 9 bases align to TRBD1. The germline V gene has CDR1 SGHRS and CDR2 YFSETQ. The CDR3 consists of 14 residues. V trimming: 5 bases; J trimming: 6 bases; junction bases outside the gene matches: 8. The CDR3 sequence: CASSIGTGKDGYTF. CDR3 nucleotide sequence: TGCGCCAGCAGTATCGGGACAGGGAAGGATGGCTACACCTTC.

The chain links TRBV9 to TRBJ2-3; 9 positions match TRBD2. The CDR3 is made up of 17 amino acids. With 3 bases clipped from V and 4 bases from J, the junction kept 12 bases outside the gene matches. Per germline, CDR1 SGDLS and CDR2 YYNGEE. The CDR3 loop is CASSGFGSSGSSDTQYF. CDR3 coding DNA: TGTGCCAGCAGCGGATTCGGTAGTAGCGGGAGCTCAGATACGCAGTATTTT.

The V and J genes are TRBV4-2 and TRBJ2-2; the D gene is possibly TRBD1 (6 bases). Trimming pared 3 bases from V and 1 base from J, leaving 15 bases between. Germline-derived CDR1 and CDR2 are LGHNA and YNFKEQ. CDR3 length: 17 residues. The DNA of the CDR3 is TGTGCCAGCAGCCACCGACGAGGGGGTGAGAACACCGGGGAGCTGTTTTTT. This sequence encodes CASSHRRGGENTGELFF.

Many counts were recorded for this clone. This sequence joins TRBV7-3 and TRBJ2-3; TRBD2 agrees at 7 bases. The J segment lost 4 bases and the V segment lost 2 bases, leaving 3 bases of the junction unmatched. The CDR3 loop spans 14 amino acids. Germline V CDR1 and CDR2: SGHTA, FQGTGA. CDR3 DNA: TGTGCCAGCAGCTTAGGGCTAGCGGCAGATACGCAGTATTTT. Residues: CASSLGLAADTQYF.

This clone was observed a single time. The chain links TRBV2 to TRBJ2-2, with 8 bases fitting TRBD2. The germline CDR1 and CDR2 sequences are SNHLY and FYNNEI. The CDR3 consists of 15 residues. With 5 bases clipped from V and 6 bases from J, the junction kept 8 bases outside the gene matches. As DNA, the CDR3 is TGTGCCAGCAGTCTAGGACTAGCTTTATCCGGGGAGCTGTTTTTT. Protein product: CASSLGLALSGELFF.

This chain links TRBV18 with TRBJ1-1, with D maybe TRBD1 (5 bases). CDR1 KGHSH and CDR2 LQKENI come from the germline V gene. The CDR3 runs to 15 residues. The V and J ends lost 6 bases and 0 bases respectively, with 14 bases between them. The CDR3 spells CASSMWGAMNTEAFF. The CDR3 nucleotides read TGTGCCAGCTCTATGTGGGGCGCCATGAACACTGAAGCTTTCTTT. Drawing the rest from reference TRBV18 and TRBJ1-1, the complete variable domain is NAGVMQNPRHLVRRRGQEARLRCSPMKGHSHVYWYRQLPEEGLKFMVYLQKENIIDESGMPKERFSAEFPKEGPSILRIQQVVRGDSAAYFCASSMWGAMNTEAFFGQGTRLTVV.

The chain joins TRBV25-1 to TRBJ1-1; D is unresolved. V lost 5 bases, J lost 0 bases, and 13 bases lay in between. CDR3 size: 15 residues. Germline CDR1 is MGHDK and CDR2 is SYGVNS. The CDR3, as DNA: TGTGCCAGCAGTAGGGAAGATAGGGTGAACACTGAAGCTTTCTTT. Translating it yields CASSREDRVNTEAFF.

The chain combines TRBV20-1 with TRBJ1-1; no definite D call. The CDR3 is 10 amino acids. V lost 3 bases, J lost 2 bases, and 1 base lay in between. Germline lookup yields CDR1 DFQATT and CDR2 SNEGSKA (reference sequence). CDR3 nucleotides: TGCAGTGCTAGTAACACTGAAGCTTTCTTT. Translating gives CSASNTEAFF.

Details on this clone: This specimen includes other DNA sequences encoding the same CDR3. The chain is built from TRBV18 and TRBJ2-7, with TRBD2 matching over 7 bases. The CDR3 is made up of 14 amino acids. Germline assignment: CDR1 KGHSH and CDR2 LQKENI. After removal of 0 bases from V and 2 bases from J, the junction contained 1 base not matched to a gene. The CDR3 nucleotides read TGTGCCAGCTCACCACCGGGAGGGCCCTACGAGCAGTACTTC. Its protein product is CASSPPGGPYEQYF.

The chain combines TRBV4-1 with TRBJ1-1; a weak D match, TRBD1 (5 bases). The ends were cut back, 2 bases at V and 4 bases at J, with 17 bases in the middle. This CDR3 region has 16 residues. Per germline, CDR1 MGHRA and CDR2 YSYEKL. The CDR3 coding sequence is TGCGCCAGCAGCCAACCGGGACGACAAAGGGTCACTGAAGCTTTCTTT. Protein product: CASSQPGRQRVTEAFF.

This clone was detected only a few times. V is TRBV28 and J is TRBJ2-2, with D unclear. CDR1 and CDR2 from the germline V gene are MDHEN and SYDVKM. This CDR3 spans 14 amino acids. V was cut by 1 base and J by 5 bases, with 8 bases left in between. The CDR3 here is CASSLLGKTGELFF. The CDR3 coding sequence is TGTGCCAGCAGTTTATTAGGGAAGACCGGGGAGCTGTTTTTT. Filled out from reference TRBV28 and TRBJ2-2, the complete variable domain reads DVKVTQSSRYLVKRTGEKVFLECVQDMDHENMFWYRQDPGLGLRLIYFSYDVKMKEKGDIPEGYSVSREKKERFSLILESASTNQTSMYLCASSLLGKTGELFFGEGSRLTVL.

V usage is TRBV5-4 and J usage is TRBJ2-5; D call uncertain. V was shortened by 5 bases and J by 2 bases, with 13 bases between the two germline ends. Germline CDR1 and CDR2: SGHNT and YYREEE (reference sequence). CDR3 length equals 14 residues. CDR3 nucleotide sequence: TGTGCCAGCAGACCCCTGGGCTTACAAGAGACCCAGTACTTC. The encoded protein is CASRPLGLQETQYF.

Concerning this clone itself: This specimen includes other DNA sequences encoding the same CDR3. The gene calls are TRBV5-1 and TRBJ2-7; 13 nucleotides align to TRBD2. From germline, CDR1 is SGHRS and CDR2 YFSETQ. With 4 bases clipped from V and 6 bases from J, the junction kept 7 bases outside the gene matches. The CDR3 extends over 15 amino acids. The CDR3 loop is CASSLGLAGVGEQYF. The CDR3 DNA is TGCGCCAGCAGCCTCGGACTAGCGGGAGTAGGCGAGCAGTACTTC.

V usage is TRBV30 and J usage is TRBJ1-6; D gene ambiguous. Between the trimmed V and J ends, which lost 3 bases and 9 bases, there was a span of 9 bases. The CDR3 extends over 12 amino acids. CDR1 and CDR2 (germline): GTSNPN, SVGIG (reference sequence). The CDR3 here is CAWRRVGSPLHF. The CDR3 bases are TGTGCCTGGAGAAGGGTCGGTTCACCCCTCCACTTT.

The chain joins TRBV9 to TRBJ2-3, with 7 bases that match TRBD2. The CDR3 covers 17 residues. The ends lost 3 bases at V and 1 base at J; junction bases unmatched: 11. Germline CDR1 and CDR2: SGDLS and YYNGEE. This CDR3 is CASSADGGSIGTDTQYF. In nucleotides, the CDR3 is TGTGCCAGCAGCGCGGATGGCGGGAGCATCGGCACAGATACGCAGTATTTT.

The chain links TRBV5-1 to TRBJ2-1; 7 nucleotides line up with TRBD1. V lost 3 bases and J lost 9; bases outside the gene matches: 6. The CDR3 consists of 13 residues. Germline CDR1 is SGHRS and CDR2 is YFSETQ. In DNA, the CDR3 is TGCGCCAGCAGCTCAACAGGGGTGGGTGAGCAGTTCTTC. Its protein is CASSSTGVGEQFF.